This T cell receptor (beta chain) stems from a study of cytomegalovirus exposure and HLA in healthy donors. This PCR relied on a set of 60 Vbeta primers and 13 Jbeta primers. The table came from immunoSEQ multiplex PCR; TCRdb's copy has only in-frame clones and leaves some out. The sample holds under 70,000 clones, 55% to 80% seen once. The CDR3 loop spans 15 amino acids. Germline V gene data show CDR1 as GTSNPN and CDR2 as SVGIG (reference sequence). Trimming took off 0 bases at V and 10 bases at J, with 19 bases between the two ends. The rearrangement joins TRBV30 to TRBJ1-5; D is undetermined. This receptor was identified in a woman in her thirties in good health and CMV-seronegative. Sequenced sample: PBMCs. The CDR3 DNA is TGTGCCTGGAGTGTTTCCCGGGGAAGCACAACTCCCCAGCATTTT. Protein sequence: CAWSVSRGSTTPQHF.